Listed below are T cell receptor beta chains from one sample, sequenced in a study of T cells and Merkel cell carcinoma outcomes. Sequenced by immunoSEQ multiplex PCR; TCRdb stores in-frame clones only, minus some. Of roughly 2,000 clones listed, roughly nine tenths were seen once; the top ten hold less than 5%. Input material: tumor tissue from Merkel cell carcinoma. The source is a human donor with Merkel cell carcinoma. The CDR3 runs from the conserved cysteine through the conserved F or W. The D gene is left open where the match is weak. Clone size is shown for a subset of rows, as once, few, many or a class of expanded clone.

d_call: .
clone_size: once
j_call: TRBJ1-1
v_call: TRBV9
cdr3_aa: CASSVESRGDTEAFF
cdr3_nt: TGTGCCAGCAGCGTAGAGTCCCGGGGGGACACTGAAGCTTTCTTT

d_call: TRBD1
clone_size: .
j_call: TRBJ1-6
v_call: TRBV18
cdr3_aa: CASSPPTGFDSPLHF
cdr3_nt: TGTGCCAGCTCACCACCGACAGGGTTTGATTCACCCCTCCACTTT

d_call: .
clone_size: .
j_call: TRBJ1-4
v_call: TRBV18
cdr3_aa: CASSPDSNEKLFF
cdr3_nt: TGTGCCAGCTCACCTGACAGTAATGAAAAACTGTTTTTT

d_call: .
clone_size: .
j_call: TRBJ1-1
v_call: TRBV2
cdr3_aa: CASSPEARGIDRYTEAFF
cdr3_nt: TGTGCCAGCAGCCCTGAGGCTAGGGGCATCGATAGGTACACTGAAGCTTTCTTT

d_call: TRBD2
clone_size: .
j_call: TRBJ2-4
v_call: TRBV19
cdr3_aa: CASSIGGGGAKNIQYF
cdr3_nt: TGTGCCAGTAGTATAGGTGGGGGAGGGGCCAAAAACATTCAGTACTTC

d_call: .
clone_size: .
j_call: TRBJ2-1
v_call: TRBV6-5
cdr3_aa: CASSYSSRGGEQFF
cdr3_nt: TGTGCCAGCAGTTACTCAAGCAGGGGGGGGGAGCAGTTCTTC

d_call: .
clone_size: .
j_call: TRBJ1-1
v_call: TRBV25-1
cdr3_aa: CATGGTQNTEAFF
cdr3_nt: TGTGCCACGGGGGGGACACAGAACACTGAAGCTTTCTTT

d_call: TRBD1
clone_size: .
j_call: TRBJ1-1
v_call: TRBV9
cdr3_aa: CASSVGTGSEAFF
cdr3_nt: TGTGCCAGCAGCGTAGGGACAGGTAGTGAAGCTTTCTTT

d_call: TRBD2
clone_size: .
j_call: TRBJ2-3
v_call: TRBV11-2
cdr3_aa: CASSLGLAGGVGSDTQYF
cdr3_nt: TGTGCCAGCAGCTTAGGACTAGCGGGAGGTGTAGGTTCAGATACGCAGTATTTT

d_call: .
clone_size: .
j_call: TRBJ1-5
v_call: TRBV27
cdr3_aa: CASSLEGQQPQHF
cdr3_nt: TGTGCCAGCAGTTTGGAGGGGCAGCAGCCCCAGCATTTT

d_call: .
clone_size: .
j_call: TRBJ2-7
v_call: TRBV9
cdr3_aa: CASSYLPSGYDEQYF
cdr3_nt: TGTGCCAGCAGCTATCTTCCCAGCGGCTATGACGAGCAGTACTTC

d_call: .
clone_size: .
j_call: TRBJ2-1
v_call: TRBV7-2
cdr3_aa: CASSLASNNEQFF
cdr3_nt: TGTGCCAGCAGCTTGGCCTCCAACAATGAGCAGTTCTTC

d_call: TRBD1
clone_size: once
j_call: TRBJ2-1
v_call: TRBV7-8
cdr3_aa: CASSLEGAGGFAGPGRIEQFF
cdr3_nt: TGTGCCAGCAGCTTAGAGGGGGCAGGGGGCTTTGCAGGGCCGGGACGTATTGAGCAGTTCTTC

d_call: .
clone_size: .
j_call: TRBJ2-3
v_call: TRBV9
cdr3_aa: CASSVGATSTDTQYF
cdr3_nt: TGTGCCAGCAGCGTAGGCGCAACCAGCACAGATACGCAGTATTTT

d_call: TRBD1
clone_size: .
j_call: TRBJ2-7
v_call: TRBV18
cdr3_aa: CASSPPGQGISEQYF
cdr3_nt: TGTGCCAGCTCACCACCGGGACAGGGGATTTCCGAGCAGTACTTC

d_call: .
clone_size: .
j_call: TRBJ1-4
v_call: TRBV7-9
cdr3_aa: CASSLVGRGWEKLFF
cdr3_nt: TGTGCCAGCAGCTTAGTTGGCAGGGGTTGGGAAAAACTGTTTTTT

d_call: TRBD2
clone_size: .
j_call: TRBJ2-1
v_call: TRBV15
cdr3_aa: CATSRGGGGRAFYYEQFF
cdr3_nt: TGTGCCACCAGCAGAGGAGGCGGCGGGAGGGCCTTCTATTATGAGCAGTTCTTC

d_call: .
clone_size: .
j_call: TRBJ2-2
v_call: TRBV7-2
cdr3_aa: CASSRVDTFTGELFF
cdr3_nt: TGTGCCAGCAGCCGAGTCGATACATTCACCGGGGAGCTGTTTTTT

d_call: .
clone_size: .
j_call: TRBJ1-1
v_call: TRBV30
cdr3_aa: CAWSPWDTEAFF
cdr3_nt: TGTGCCTGGAGCCCGTGGGACACTGAAGCTTTCTTT

d_call: .
clone_size: .
j_call: TRBJ1-1
v_call: TRBV6-6
cdr3_aa: CASSSDRTNTEAFF
cdr3_nt: TGTGCCAGCAGTTCCGACAGGACGAACACTGAAGCTTTCTTT

d_call: .
clone_size: .
j_call: TRBJ2-2
v_call: TRBV11-3
cdr3_aa: CASSATGGGTGELFF
cdr3_nt: TGTGCCAGCAGCGCCACAGGGGGGGGGACCGGGGAGCTGTTTTTT

d_call: .
clone_size: .
j_call: TRBJ2-5
v_call: TRBV29-1
cdr3_aa: CSVDQGSQETQYF
cdr3_nt: TGCAGCGTTGACCAGGGAAGCCAAGAGACCCAGTACTTC

d_call: .
clone_size: .
j_call: TRBJ1-2
v_call: TRBV2
cdr3_aa: CASSDSTTLYGYTF
cdr3_nt: TGTGCCAGCAGTGACAGCACGACTCTCTATGGCTACACCTTC

d_call: TRBD2
clone_size: .
j_call: TRBJ2-3
v_call: TRBV19
cdr3_aa: CASSIEGFTGTRSTDTQYF
cdr3_nt: TGTGCCAGTAGTATAGAGGGCTTTACCGGGACTAGAAGCACAGATACGCAGTATTTT

d_call: .
clone_size: .
j_call: TRBJ2-5
v_call: TRBV10-3
cdr3_aa: CAISPTSVQETQYF
cdr3_nt: TGTGCCATCAGTCCGACTAGTGTTCAAGAGACCCAGTACTTC

d_call: TRBD1
clone_size: once
j_call: TRBJ1-5
v_call: TRBV7-2
cdr3_aa: CASSPQGNQPQHF
cdr3_nt: TGTGCCAGCAGCCCACAGGGGAATCAGCCCCAGCATTTT

d_call: .
clone_size: .
j_call: TRBJ2-7
v_call: TRBV5-6
cdr3_aa: CASSYQQGYEQYF
cdr3_nt: TGTGCCAGCAGCTACCAACAGGGCTACGAGCAGTACTTC

d_call: .
clone_size: once
j_call: TRBJ1-1
v_call: TRBV30
cdr3_aa: CAWSGNRANTEAFF
cdr3_nt: TGTGCCTGGAGTGGGAACAGGGCGAACACTGAAGCTTTCTTT

d_call: TRBD2
clone_size: .
j_call: TRBJ2-7
v_call: TRBV5-5
cdr3_aa: CARKGSGRRDEQYF
cdr3_nt: TGTGCCAGGAAGGGAAGCGGGAGGCGCGACGAGCAGTACTTC

d_call: .
clone_size: .
j_call: TRBJ2-3
v_call: TRBV27
cdr3_aa: CASSLILGTDTQYF
cdr3_nt: TGTGCCAGCAGTTTAATCTTGGGCACAGATACGCAGTATTTT

d_call: TRBD2
clone_size: .
j_call: TRBJ2-7
v_call: TRBV15
cdr3_aa: CATSGLAGGFYEQYF
cdr3_nt: TGTGCCACCAGCGGACTAGCGGGAGGGTTTTACGAGCAGTACTTC

d_call: TRBD2
clone_size: once
j_call: TRBJ2-1
v_call: TRBV5-1
cdr3_aa: CASTGTLGLAQGEQFF
cdr3_nt: TGCGCCAGCACCGGAACACTCGGACTAGCGCAGGGTGAGCAGTTCTTC

d_call: .
clone_size: .
j_call: TRBJ1-1
v_call: TRBV7-6
cdr3_aa: CASSLALKATEAFF
cdr3_nt: TGTGCCAGCAGCTTAGCTCTTAAGGCCACTGAAGCTTTCTTT

d_call: TRBD2
clone_size: .
j_call: TRBJ2-2
v_call: TRBV11-2
cdr3_aa: CASSFFGLAVNTGELFF
cdr3_nt: TGTGCCAGCAGCTTCTTCGGACTAGCGGTGAACACCGGGGAGCTGTTTTTT

d_call: .
clone_size: .
j_call: TRBJ2-3
v_call: TRBV27
cdr3_aa: CASTLRGAPMETTDTQYF
cdr3_nt: TGTGCCAGCACCCTAAGGGGGGCCCCTATGGAAACAACAGATACGCAGTATTTT

d_call: TRBD2
clone_size: .
j_call: TRBJ2-3
v_call: TRBV7-9
cdr3_aa: CASSPGLAGSTDTQYF
cdr3_nt: TGTGCCAGCAGCCCTGGACTAGCGGGTAGCACAGATACGCAGTATTTT

d_call: TRBD2
clone_size: .
j_call: TRBJ2-7
v_call: TRBV7-2
cdr3_aa: CASSLVPGAGGLGEQYF
cdr3_nt: TGTGCCAGCAGCTTAGTGCCCGGGGCGGGAGGGCTGGGGGAGCAGTACTTC

d_call: .
clone_size: once
j_call: TRBJ1-5
v_call: TRBV30
cdr3_aa: CAWSVPQGRNQPQHF
cdr3_nt: TGTGCCTGGAGTGTACCGCAGGGCCGTAATCAGCCCCAGCATTTT

d_call: .
clone_size: .
j_call: TRBJ1-1
v_call: TRBV5-1
cdr3_aa: CASSLGLANTEAFF
cdr3_nt: TGCGCCAGCAGCTTGGGACTGGCGAACACTGAAGCTTTCTTT

d_call: .
clone_size: .
j_call: TRBJ2-3
v_call: TRBV2
cdr3_aa: CASNGGNTDTQYF
cdr3_nt: TGTGCCAGCAACGGGGGCAACACAGATACGCAGTATTTT

d_call: .
clone_size: .
j_call: TRBJ2-5
v_call: TRBV4-1
cdr3_aa: CASSQDAGPSRETQYF
cdr3_nt: TGCGCCAGCAGCCAAGATGCCGGGCCTAGCCGGGAGACCCAGTACTTC

d_call: .
clone_size: .
j_call: TRBJ1-2
v_call: TRBV7-2
cdr3_aa: CASSLTAGVGSYGYTF
cdr3_nt: TGTGCCAGCAGCTTAACCGCAGGGGTGGGTTCCTATGGCTACACCTTC

d_call: .
clone_size: .
j_call: TRBJ1-4
v_call: TRBV19
cdr3_aa: CASNPVAGEKLFF
cdr3_nt: TGCGCCAGTAACCCCGTTGCTGGGGAAAAACTGTTTTTT

d_call: TRBD2
clone_size: .
j_call: TRBJ2-1
v_call: TRBV7-8
cdr3_aa: CASSLGVAGGFNEQFF
cdr3_nt: TGTGCCAGCAGCTTAGGGGTTGCGGGAGGTTTCAATGAGCAGTTCTTC

d_call: .
clone_size: .
j_call: TRBJ2-7
v_call: TRBV18
cdr3_aa: CASSPEKGREQYF
cdr3_nt: TGTGCCAGCTCACCAGAAAAGGGAAGGGAGCAGTACTTC

d_call: .
clone_size: .
j_call: TRBJ2-4
v_call: TRBV4-1
cdr3_aa: CASSQGTALGAKNIQYF
cdr3_nt: TGCGCCAGCAGCCAAGGGACTGCTTTGGGAGCCAAAAACATTCAGTACTTC

d_call: TRBD2
clone_size: once
j_call: TRBJ2-7
v_call: TRBV7-6
cdr3_aa: CASSSPGLAVEQYF
cdr3_nt: TGTGCCAGCAGCTCCCCGGGACTAGCTGTCGAGCAGTACTTC

d_call: TRBD2
clone_size: .
j_call: TRBJ2-1
v_call: TRBV10-3
cdr3_aa: CAISTPGLAGRNEQFF
cdr3_nt: TGTGCCATCAGTACCCCGGGACTAGCGGGACGGAATGAGCAGTTCTTC

d_call: .
clone_size: once
j_call: TRBJ2-3
v_call: TRBV11-1
cdr3_aa: CASTSSAPSTDTQYF
cdr3_nt: TGTGCCAGCACCTCCAGCGCTCCTAGTACAGATACGCAGTATTTT

d_call: .
clone_size: .
j_call: TRBJ1-5
v_call: TRBV18
cdr3_aa: CASSPDPEVQPQHF
cdr3_nt: TGTGCCAGCTCACCCGACCCGGAAGTGCAGCCCCAGCATTTT

d_call: .
clone_size: .
j_call: TRBJ1-4
v_call: TRBV29-1
cdr3_aa: CSVAEANEKLFF
cdr3_nt: TGCAGCGTTGCGGAAGCTAATGAAAAACTGTTTTTT

d_call: .
clone_size: few
j_call: TRBJ2-5
v_call: TRBV5-1
cdr3_aa: CASSVLGAETQYF
cdr3_nt: TGCGCCAGCAGCGTCTTGGGGGCCGAGACCCAGTACTTC